This T cell receptor (beta chain) was sequenced in a study of low-dose radiotherapy and immunotherapy resistance in tumors. Overall study context: On an every-two-weeks schedule, patients received intravenous nivolumab 240 mg, along with ipilimumab 1 mg/kg every six weeks.

Gene-specific TRAV and TRBV primers were used for first-strand cDNA, covering alpha and beta chains. PCR amplification of the TCRs was performed with Phusion for 20 PCR cycles, and it relied on a constant-region primer together with a V-primer adapter. TCRdb fed the reads into MiXCR, producing one record per CDR3 protein. The sample includes 35,000 to 45,000 distinct CDR3 sequences, less than 30% seen only once; the top ten take around a tenth. Time point denoted: after trial treatment. Treatment here: LDRT plus nivolumab, ipilimumab, low-dose cyclophosphamide and aspirin (RACIN trial). Donors were given nivolumab, ipilimumab, aspirin, low-dose cyclophosphamide and low-dose radiotherapy. Inclusion covered patients whose advanced solid tumors lacked tumor-infiltrating lymphocytes. CDR1 and CDR2 (germline): MDHEN, SYDVKM. The V and J ends lost 6 bases and 4 bases, in that order; junction bases with no gene match: 16. The length of the CDR3 is 17 residues.

The input for sequencing was PBMCs, taken after low-dose radiotherapy plus immunotherapy. The V gene is TRBV28, the J gene TRBJ2-5; TRBD2 matches at 8 bases. The TCR comes from a male donor with prostate cancer. CDR3 coding DNA: TGTGCCAGCAGCCCCCCGCGGGGGGCGCTACGGGTAGAGACCCAGTACTTC. The encoded protein is CASSPPRGALRVETQYF.